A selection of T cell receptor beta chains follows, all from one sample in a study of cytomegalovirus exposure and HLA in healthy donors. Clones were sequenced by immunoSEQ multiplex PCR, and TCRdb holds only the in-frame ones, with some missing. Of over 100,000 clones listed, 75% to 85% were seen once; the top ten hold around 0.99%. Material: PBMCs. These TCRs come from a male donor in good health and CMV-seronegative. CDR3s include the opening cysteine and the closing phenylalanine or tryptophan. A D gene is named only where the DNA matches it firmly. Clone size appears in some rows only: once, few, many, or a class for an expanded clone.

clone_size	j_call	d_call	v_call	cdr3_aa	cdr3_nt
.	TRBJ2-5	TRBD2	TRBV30	CAWSSFGGGIQETQYF	TGTGCCTGGAGCTCATTTGGGGGGGGGATCCAAGAGACCCAGTACTTC
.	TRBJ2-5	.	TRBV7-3	CASSPGGGGHHTQYF	TGTGCCAGCAGCCCAGGAGGGGGGGGGCATCATACCCAGTACTTC
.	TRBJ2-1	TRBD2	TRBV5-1	CASRPSGGYNEQFF	TGCGCCAGCAGGCCTAGCGGGGGGTACAATGAGCAGTTCTTC
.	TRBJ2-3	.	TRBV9	CASSVAVSTDTQYF	TGTGCCAGCAGCGTCGCAGTTAGCACAGATACGCAGTATTTT
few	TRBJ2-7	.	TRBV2	CASSEGGYEQYF	TGTGCCAGCAGTGAGGGGGGCTACGAGCAGTACTTC
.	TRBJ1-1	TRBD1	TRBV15	CATSSDRATLKAFF	TGTGCCACCAGCAGTGACAGGGCCACACTGAAAGCTTTCTTT
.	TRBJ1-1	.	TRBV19	CASIPSYREGAFF	TGTGCCAGTATCCCCTCATACAGGGAAGGGGCTTTCTTT
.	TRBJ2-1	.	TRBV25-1	CANINRTILSYNEQFF	TGTGCCAACATCAACCGTACCATCCTCTCCTACAATGAGCAGTTCTTC
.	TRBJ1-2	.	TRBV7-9	CATEPLAHGYTF	TGTGCCACCGAACCCCTGGCACATGGCTACACCTTC
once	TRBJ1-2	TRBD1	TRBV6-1	CASSFTGTGGYGYTF	TGTGCCAGCAGTTTTACCGGGACAGGGGGCTATGGCTACACCTTC
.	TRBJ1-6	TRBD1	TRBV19	CASSQRKTGTAGNSPLHF	TGTGCCAGTAGCCAGCGAAAAACCGGGACAGCGGGCAATTCACCCCTCCACTTT
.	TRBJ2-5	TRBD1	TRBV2	CASTQGQGIETQYF	TGTGCCAGCACTCAGGGACAGGGTATCGAGACCCAGTACTTC
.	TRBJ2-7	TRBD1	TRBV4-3	CASSQRTGGVYEQYF	TGCGCCAGCAGCCAACGGACAGGGGGCGTCTACGAGCAGTACTTC